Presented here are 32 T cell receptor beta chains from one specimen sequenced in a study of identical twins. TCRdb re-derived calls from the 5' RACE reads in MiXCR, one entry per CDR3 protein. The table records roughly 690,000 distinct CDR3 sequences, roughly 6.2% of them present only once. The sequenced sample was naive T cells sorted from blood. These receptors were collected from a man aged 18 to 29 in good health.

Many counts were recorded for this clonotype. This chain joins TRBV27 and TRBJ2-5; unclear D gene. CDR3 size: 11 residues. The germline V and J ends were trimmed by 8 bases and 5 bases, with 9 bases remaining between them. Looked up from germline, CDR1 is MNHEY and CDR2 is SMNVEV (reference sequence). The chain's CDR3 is CASCMSETQYF. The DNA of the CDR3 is TGTGCCAGCTGTATGAGCGAGACCCAGTACTTC.

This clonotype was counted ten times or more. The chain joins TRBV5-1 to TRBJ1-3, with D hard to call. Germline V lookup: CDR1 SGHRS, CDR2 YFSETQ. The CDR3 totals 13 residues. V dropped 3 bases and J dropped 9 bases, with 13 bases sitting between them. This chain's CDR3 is CASSSAVDGTIYF. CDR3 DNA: TGCGCCAGCAGCTCAGCCGTTGACGGCACCATATATTTT.

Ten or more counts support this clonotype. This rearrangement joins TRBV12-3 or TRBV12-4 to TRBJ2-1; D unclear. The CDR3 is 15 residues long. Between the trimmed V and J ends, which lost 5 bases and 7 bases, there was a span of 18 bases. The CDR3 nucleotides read TGTGCCAGCAGTACCCGACAAGGGATGGGTAATGAGCAGTTCTTC. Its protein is CASSTRQGMGNEQFF.

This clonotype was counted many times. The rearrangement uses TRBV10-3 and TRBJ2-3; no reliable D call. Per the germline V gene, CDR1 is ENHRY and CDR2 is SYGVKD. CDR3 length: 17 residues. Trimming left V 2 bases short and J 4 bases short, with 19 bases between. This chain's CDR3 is CAISEGSGRLRADTQYF. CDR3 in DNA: TGTGCCATCAGTGAGGGTTCCGGCCGCCTACGCGCAGATACGCAGTATTTT.

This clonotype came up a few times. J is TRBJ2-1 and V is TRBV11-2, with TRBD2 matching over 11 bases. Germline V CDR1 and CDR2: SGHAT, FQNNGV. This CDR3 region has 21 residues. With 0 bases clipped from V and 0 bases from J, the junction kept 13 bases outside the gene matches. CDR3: CASSLDFFVAGGPSSYNEQFF. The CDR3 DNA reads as TGTGCCAGCAGCTTAGACTTTTTTGTAGCGGGAGGGCCTAGCTCCTACAATGAGCAGTTCTTC.

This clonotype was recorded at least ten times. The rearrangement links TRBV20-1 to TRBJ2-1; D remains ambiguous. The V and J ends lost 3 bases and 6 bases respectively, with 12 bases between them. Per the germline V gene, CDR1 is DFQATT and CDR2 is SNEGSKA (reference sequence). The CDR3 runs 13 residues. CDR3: CSASASPGNEQFF. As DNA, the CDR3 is TGCAGTGCTAGTGCCTCTCCAGGCAATGAGCAGTTCTTC.

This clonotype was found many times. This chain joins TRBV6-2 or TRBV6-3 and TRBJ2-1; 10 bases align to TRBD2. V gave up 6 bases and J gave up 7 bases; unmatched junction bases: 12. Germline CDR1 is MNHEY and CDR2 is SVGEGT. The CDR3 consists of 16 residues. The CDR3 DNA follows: TGTGCCAGCAGCCACTCAGGATGGACTAGCGGAAATGAGCAGTTCTTC. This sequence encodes CASSHSGWTSGNEQFF.

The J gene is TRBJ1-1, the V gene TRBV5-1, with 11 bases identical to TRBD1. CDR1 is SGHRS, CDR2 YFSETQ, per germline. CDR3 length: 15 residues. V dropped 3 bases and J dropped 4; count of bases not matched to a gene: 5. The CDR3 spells CASSSWGTGGTEAFF. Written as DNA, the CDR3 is TGCGCCAGCAGCTCCTGGGGGACAGGGGGCACTGAAGCTTTCTTT. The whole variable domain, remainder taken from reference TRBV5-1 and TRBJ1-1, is KAGVTQTPRYLIKTRGQQVTLSCSPISGHRSVSWYQQTPGQGLQFLFEYFSETQRNKGNFPGRFSGRQFSNSRSEMNVSTLELGDSALYLCASSSWGTGGTEAFFGQGTRLTVV.

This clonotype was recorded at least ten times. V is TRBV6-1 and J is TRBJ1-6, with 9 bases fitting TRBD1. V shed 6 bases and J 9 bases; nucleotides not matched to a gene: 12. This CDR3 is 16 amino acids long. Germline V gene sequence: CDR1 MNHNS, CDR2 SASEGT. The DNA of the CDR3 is TGTGCCAGCAGCGGCCTGGGACAGGGTAATTCTTCACCCCTCCACTTT. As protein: CASSGLGQGNSSPLHF.

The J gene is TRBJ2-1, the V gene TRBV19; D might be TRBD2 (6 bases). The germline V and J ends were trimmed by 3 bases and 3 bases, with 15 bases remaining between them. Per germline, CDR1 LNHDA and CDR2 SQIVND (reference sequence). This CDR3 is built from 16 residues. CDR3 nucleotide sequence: TGTGCCAGTAGTATCGTTCCCGGGACTGTCTACAATGAGCAGTTCTTC. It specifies CASSIVPGTVYNEQFF. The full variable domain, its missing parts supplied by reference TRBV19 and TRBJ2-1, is DGGITQSPKYLFRKEGQNVTLSCEQNLNHDAMYWYRQDPGQGLRLIYYSQIVNDFQKGDIAEGYSVSREKKESFPLTVTSAQKNPTAFYLCASSIVPGTVYNEQFFGPGTRLTVL.

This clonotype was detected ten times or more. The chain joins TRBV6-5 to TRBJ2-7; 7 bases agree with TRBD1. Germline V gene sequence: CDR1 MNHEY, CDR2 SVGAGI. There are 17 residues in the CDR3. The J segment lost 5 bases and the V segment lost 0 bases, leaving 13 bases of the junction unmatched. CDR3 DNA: TGTGCCAGCAGTTACTCAGTGGCACAGGGGAATCGGAACGAGCAGTACGTC. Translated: CASSYSVAQGNRNEQYV.

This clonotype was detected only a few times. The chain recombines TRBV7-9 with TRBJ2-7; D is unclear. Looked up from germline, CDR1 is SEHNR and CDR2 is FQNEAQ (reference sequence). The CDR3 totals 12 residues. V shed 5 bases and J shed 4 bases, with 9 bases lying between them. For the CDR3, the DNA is TGTGCCAGCAGCCCCGTAGCTTACGAGCAGTACGTC. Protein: CASSPVAYEQYV.

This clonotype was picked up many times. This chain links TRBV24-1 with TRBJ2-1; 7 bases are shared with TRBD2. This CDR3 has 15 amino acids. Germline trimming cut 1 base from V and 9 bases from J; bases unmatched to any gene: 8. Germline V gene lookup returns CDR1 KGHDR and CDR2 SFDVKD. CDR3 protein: CATSDLIWGGGEQFF. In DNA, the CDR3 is TGTGCCACCAGTGATTTAATCTGGGGGGGTGGTGAGCAGTTCTTC.

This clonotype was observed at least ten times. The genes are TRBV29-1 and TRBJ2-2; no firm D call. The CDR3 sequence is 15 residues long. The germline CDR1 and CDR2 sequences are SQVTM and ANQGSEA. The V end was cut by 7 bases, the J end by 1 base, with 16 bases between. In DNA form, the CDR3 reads TGCAGCGCTAGAAGCCCTGGATTGAACACCGGGGAGCTGTTTTTT. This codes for CSARSPGLNTGELFF.

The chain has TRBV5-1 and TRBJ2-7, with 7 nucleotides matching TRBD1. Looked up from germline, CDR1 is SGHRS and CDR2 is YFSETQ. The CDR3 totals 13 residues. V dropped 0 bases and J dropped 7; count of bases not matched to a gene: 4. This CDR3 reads CASSLEGAREQYV. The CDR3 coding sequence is TGCGCCAGCAGCTTGGAGGGGGCGCGGGAGCAGTACGTC.

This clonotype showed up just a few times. The CDR3 sequence is CAWNTLGVNYGYTF. The CDR3 coding sequence is TGTGCCTGGAATACCTTAGGTGTTAACTATGGCTACACCTTC. The chain combines TRBV30 with TRBJ1-2; D gene uncertain. The germline V gene has CDR1 GTSNPN and CDR2 SVGIG (reference sequence). Trimming took off 4 bases at V and 1 base at J, with 13 bases between the two ends. The CDR3 contains 14 residues.

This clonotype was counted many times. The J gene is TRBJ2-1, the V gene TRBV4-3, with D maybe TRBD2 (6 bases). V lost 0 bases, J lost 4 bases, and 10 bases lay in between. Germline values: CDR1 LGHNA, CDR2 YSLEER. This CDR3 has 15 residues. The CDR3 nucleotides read TGCGCCAGCAGCCAAGAGAAGCGGGCGTACAATGAGCAGTTCTTC. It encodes CASSQEKRAYNEQFF.

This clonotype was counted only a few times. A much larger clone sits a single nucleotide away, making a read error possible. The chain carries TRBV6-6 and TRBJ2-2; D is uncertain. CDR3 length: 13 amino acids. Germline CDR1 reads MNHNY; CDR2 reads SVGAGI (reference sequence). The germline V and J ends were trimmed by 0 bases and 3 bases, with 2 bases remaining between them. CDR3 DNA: TGTGCCAGCAGTTACTCTTACACCGGGGAGCTGTTTTTT. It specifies CASSYSYTGELFF.

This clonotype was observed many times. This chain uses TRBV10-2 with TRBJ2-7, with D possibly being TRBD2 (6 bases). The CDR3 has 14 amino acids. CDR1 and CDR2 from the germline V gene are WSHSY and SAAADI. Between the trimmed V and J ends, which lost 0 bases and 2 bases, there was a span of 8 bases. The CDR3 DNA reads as TGCGCCAGCAGTGAGTCGGGGGGACCCTACGAGCAGTACGTC. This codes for CASSESGGPYEQYV.

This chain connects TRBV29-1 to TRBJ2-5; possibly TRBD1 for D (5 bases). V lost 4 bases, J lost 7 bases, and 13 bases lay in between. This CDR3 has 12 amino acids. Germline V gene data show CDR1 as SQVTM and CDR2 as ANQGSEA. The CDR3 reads CSVGARRGTQYF. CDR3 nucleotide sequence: TGCAGCGTTGGGGCGAGAAGGGGGACCCAGTACTTC.

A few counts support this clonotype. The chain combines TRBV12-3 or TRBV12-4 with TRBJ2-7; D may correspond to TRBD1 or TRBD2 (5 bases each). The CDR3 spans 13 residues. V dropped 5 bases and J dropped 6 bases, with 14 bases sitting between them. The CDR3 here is CASSPGTPVEQYV. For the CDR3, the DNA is TGTGCCAGCAGTCCCGGGACGCCGGTCGAGCAGTACGTC.

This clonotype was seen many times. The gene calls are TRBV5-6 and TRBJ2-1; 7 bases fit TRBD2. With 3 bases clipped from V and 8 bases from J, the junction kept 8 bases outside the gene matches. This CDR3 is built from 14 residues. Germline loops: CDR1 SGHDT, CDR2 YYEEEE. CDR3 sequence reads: CASSSPSGRDEQFF. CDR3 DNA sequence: TGTGCCAGCAGCTCCCCTAGCGGTAGGGATGAGCAGTTCTTC.

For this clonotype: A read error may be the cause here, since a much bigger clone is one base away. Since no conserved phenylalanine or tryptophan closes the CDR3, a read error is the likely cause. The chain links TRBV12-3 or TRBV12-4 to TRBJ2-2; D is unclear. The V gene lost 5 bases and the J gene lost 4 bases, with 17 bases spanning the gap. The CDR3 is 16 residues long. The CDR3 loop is CASSPILGMGTGELFV. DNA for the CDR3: TGTGCCAGCAGTCCTATCTTGGGGATGGGCACCGGGGAGCTGTTTGTT.

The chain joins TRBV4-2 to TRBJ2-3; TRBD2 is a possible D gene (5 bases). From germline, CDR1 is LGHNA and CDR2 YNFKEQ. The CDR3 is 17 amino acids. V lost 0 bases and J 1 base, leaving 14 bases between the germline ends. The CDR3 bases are TGTGCCAGCAGCCAAGATCTTTTCGTGGGAGGCACAGATACGCAGTATTTT. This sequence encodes CASSQDLFVGGTDTQYF.

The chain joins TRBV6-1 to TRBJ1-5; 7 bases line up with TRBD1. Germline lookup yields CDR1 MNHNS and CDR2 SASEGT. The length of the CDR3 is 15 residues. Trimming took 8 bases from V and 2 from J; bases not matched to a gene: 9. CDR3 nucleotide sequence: TGTGCCAGCCAAGACAGGGCTGGCGGCAATCAGCCCCAGCATTTT. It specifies CASQDRAGGNQPQHF.

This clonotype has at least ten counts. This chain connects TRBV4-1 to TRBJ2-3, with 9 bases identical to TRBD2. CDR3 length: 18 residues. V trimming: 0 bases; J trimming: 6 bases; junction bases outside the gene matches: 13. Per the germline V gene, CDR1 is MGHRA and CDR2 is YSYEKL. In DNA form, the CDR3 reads TGCGCCAGCAGCCAAGATCTTAGCCTAGCGGGGACTACGGATACGCAGTATTTT. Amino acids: CASSQDLSLAGTTDTQYF.

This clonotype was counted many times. CDR3 DNA: TGTGCCAGCAGTTTAGGCAGGCCGACGGTGACCCAGTACTTC. This translates into CASSLGRPTVTQYF. V usage is TRBV12-3 or TRBV12-4 and J usage is TRBJ2-5; D gene unclear. The CDR3 spans 14 residues. V was pared by 1 base and J by 7 bases, with 13 bases between.

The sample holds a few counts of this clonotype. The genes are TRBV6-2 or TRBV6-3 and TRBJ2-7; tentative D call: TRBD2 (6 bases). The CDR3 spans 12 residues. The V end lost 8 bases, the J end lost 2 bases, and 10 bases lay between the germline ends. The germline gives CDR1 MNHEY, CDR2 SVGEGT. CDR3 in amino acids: CASGDLPYEQYF. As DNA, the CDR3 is TGTGCCAGCGGGGACTTGCCCTACGAGCAGTACTTC.

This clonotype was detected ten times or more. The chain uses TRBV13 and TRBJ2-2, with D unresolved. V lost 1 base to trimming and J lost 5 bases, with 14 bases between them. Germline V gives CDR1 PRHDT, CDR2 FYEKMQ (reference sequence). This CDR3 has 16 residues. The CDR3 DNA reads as TGTGCCAGCAGCTTAGTATCTTCCGATTGGACCGGGGAGCTGTTTTTT. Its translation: CASSLVSSDWTGELFF.

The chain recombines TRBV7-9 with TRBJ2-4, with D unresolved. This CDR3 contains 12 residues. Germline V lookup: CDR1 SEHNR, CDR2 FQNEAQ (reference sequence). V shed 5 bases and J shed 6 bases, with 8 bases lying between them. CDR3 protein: CASSADGNIQYF. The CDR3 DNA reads TGTGCCAGCAGCGCCGACGGAAACATTCAGTACTTC.

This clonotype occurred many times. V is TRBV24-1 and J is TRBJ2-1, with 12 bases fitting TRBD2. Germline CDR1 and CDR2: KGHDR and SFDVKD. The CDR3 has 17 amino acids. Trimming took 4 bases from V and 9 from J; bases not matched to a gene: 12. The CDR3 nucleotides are TGTGCCACCAGTGACCGACTAGCGGGAGTTCGGCAGGGTGAGCAGTTCTTC. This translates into CATSDRLAGVRQGEQFF.

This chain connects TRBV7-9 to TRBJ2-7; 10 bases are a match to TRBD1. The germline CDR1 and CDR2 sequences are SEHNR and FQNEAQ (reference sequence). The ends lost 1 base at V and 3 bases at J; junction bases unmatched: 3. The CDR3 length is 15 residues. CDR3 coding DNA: TGTGCCAGCAGCTTAGGGACAGGGGGTTTCTACGAGCAGTACTTC. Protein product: CASSLGTGGFYEQYF.